These 8 T cell receptor beta chains originate from one sample sequenced in a study of blood T cell repertoires in COVID-19. Sequencing used immunoSEQ multiplex PCR; TCRdb keeps in-frame clones, though not all of them. The data contain 300,000 to 350,000 clones, over 70% of them singletons. Sequenced: peripheral blood. Receptors originate from a woman aged 50 to 60 with COVID-19, enrolled during active disease.

The rearrangement uses TRBV5-6 and TRBJ1-6, with 10 bases matching TRBD1. The CDR3 loop spans 13 amino acids. V shed 5 bases and J 9 bases; nucleotides not matched to a gene: 2. Germline CDR1 SGHDT, CDR2 YYEEEE. The CDR3: CASRGDRGSPLHF. The CDR3 nucleotides are TGTGCCAGCAGGGGGGACAGGGGTTCACCCCTCCACTTT.

A note on this clone: The same CDR3 arises from other DNA sequences in this sample as well. The J gene is TRBJ2-5, the V gene TRBV7-2; D is possibly TRBD2 (5 bases). Germline CDR1 reads SGHTA; CDR2 reads FQGNSA. This CDR3 has 12 amino acids. Trimming shortened V by 5 bases and J by 5 bases, and 9 bases separated the two germline ends. In DNA form, the CDR3 reads TGTGCCAGCAGCCTGCAGCGGGAGACCCAGTACTTC. It translates to CASSLQRETQYF.

The chain combines TRBV18 with TRBJ1-2, with D perhaps matching TRBD1 (6 bases). Germline-derived CDR1 and CDR2 are KGHSH and LQKENI. With 2 bases removed from V and 3 bases from J, the gap between germline ends came to 10 bases. The CDR3 is 14 residues long. DNA of the CDR3: TGTGCCAGCTCACCAGGCAGGGGCGACTATGGCTACACCTTC. This translates into CASSPGRGDYGYTF.

The J gene is TRBJ1-5, the V gene TRBV5-1; unclear D gene. V was trimmed by 4 bases and J by 3 bases, leaving 11 bases between them. Germline V gene lookup returns CDR1 SGHRS and CDR2 YFSETQ. The CDR3 consists of 14 residues. CDR3 nucleotide sequence: TGCGCCAGCAGCCCCGACACGGCCAATCAGCCCCAGCATTTT. Amino acids: CASSPDTANQPQHF.

This clone was observed a handful of times. J is TRBJ1-2 and V is TRBV9; a possible D gene is TRBD1 (6 bases). The CDR3 runs 15 residues. Trimming took off 1 base at V and 2 bases at J, with 12 bases between the two ends. Germline V gene data show CDR1 as SGDLS and CDR2 as YYNGEE. DNA for the CDR3: TGTGCCAGCAGCGTATATACGGACAGAAACTATGGCTACACCTTC. It codes for CASSVYTDRNYGYTF.

The gene calls are TRBV5-1 and TRBJ2-3; D remains ambiguous. The CDR3 is 14 residues long. V was cut by 1 base and J by 2 bases, with 8 bases left in between. Germline lookup yields CDR1 SGHRS and CDR2 YFSETQ. The CDR3 DNA follows: TGCGCCAGCAGCTTGATGTCCATCACAGATACGCAGTATTTT. Amino acid sequence: CASSLMSITDTQYF.

V usage is TRBV14 and J usage is TRBJ2-1; 7 bases map to TRBD1. Germline V gives CDR1 SGHDN, CDR2 FVKESK. The trim removed 0 bases at V and 9 bases at J, leaving 8 bases unmatched. This CDR3 has 15 amino acids. This chain's CDR3 is CASSQDRTGRSEQFF. In DNA form, the CDR3 reads TGTGCCAGCAGCCAAGATCGGACAGGCAGGAGTGAGCAGTTCTTC.

The rearrangement joins TRBV19 to TRBJ2-1; TRBD2 is a possible D gene (6 bases). The CDR3 sequence is 18 residues long. V lost 1 base to trimming and J lost 4 bases, with 20 bases between them. From germline, CDR1 is LNHDA and CDR2 SQIVND (reference sequence). In nucleotides, the CDR3 is TGTGCCAGTAGTATAGGGCGACTAGAACTCAGATTATACAATGAGCAGTTCTTC. It is translated as CASSIGRLELRLYNEQFF.